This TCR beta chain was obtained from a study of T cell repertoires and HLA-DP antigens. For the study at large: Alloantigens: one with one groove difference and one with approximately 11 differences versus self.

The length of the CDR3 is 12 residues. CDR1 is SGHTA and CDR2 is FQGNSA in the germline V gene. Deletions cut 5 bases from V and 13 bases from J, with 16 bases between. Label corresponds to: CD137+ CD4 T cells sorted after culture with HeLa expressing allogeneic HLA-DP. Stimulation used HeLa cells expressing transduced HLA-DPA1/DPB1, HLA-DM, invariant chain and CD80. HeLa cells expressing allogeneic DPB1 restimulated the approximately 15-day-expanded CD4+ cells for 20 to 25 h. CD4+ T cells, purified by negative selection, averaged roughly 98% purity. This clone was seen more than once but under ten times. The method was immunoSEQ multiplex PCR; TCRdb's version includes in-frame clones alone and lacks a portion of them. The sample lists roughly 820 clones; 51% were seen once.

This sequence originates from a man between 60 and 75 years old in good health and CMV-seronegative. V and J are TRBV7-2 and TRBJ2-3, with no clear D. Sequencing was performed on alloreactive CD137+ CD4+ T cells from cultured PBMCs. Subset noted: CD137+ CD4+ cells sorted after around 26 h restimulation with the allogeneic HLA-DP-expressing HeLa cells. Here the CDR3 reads CASSTRTRTEYF. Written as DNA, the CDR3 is TGTGCCAGCAGCACAAGAACCAGGACGGAGTATTTT.